Listed below are T cell receptor beta chains from one sample, sequenced in a study of T cell responses to AZD1222 COVID-19 vaccine. Clones were sequenced by immunoSEQ multiplex PCR, and TCRdb holds only the in-frame ones, with some missing. The data show more than 120,000 clones, roughly 87% seen once. The sequencing here drew on peripheral blood, taken 28 days after the second AZD1222 dose. Receptors were obtained from an adult who received the AZD1222 COVID-19 vaccine. Both conserved end residues are part of each CDR3. Fields, in order: D gene, clone size, J gene, V gene, CDR3 DNA, CDR3 protein. The D gene is left open where the match is weak. Expanded clones get a size class; other rows say once, few or many, or leave the size out.

TRBD1 | . | TRBJ2-7 | TRBV27 | TGTGCCAGCAGTGCGCGGACAGGTGCCTTCTACGAGCAGTACTTC | CASSARTGAFYEQYF
. | . | TRBJ1-4 | TRBV12-3/TRBV12-4 | TGTGCCAGCCGCCAGGCGGGTAATGAAAAACTGTTTTTT | CASRQAGNEKLFF
TRBD1 | . | TRBJ1-4 | TRBV7-2 | TGTGCCAGCAGCTTACAACCGGGACAGAGTAATGAAAAACTGTTTTTT | CASSLQPGQSNEKLFF
TRBD1 | . | TRBJ1-2 | TRBV27 | TGTGCCAGCAGTTTCCGACCGGGACAGGGTTTTCTCGGGTACTATGGCTACACCTTC | CASSFRPGQGFLGYYGYTF
. | . | TRBJ2-7 | TRBV5-6 | TGTGCCAGCAGCCCCGGGCGGACTACTCCGAGCGAGCAGTACTTC | CASSPGRTTPSEQYF
. | few | TRBJ2-5 | TRBV6-5 | TGTGCCAGCTCTGGACCATCGAGGGAGACCCAGTACTTC | CASSGPSRETQYF
TRBD1 | . | TRBJ2-2 | TRBV11-3 | TGTGCCAGCAGCCCAAGGGACAGGGTCACCGGGGAGCTGTTTTTT | CASSPRDRVTGELFF
. | . | TRBJ2-1 | TRBV11-1 | TGTGCCAGCAGCTCGGACTTGGGCTCCTCGGGGGAGCAGTTCTTC | CASSSDLGSSGEQFF
. | . | TRBJ2-1 | TRBV12-5 | TGTGCTAGTGGTCGCCTAGTAGGTGAGCAGTTCTTC | CASGRLVGEQFF
. | . | TRBJ2-7 | TRBV30 | TGTGCCTGGGACGGGACCGATTCATCCTACGAGCAGTACTTC | CAWDGTDSSYEQYF
. | . | TRBJ2-5 | TRBV15 | TGTGCCACCAGCAGAGAACCTAGTTCGGAGACCCAGTACTTC | CATSREPSSETQYF
TRBD1 | . | TRBJ1-1 | TRBV13 | TGTGCCAGCAGCTTCCAGGGGGCTAGCACTGAAGCTTTCTTT | CASSFQGASTEAFF
. | . | TRBJ2-1 | TRBV6-6 | TGTGCCAGCAGTTACACCACAGACCCCTACAATGAGCAGTTCTTC | CASSYTTDPYNEQFF
. | . | TRBJ2-4 | TRBV28 | TGTGCCAGCAGTTTATGGGGGAAAAACCTTCGGGGGAACATTCAGTACTTC | CASSLWGKNLRGNIQYF
. | few | TRBJ1-6 | TRBV6-5 | TGTGCCAGCAGTTATTCGGGGAATTCACCCCTCCACTTT | CASSYSGNSPLHF
. | . | TRBJ1-6 | TRBV19 | TGTGCCAGTAGTATAGCTGGAGACTATAATTCACCCCTCCACTTT | CASSIAGDYNSPLHF
TRBD1 | . | TRBJ2-5 | TRBV6-5 | TGTGCCAGCAGTTTGGACAGGGTAGTTGAGACCCAGTACTTC | CASSLDRVVETQYF
TRBD1 | . | TRBJ2-7 | TRBV6-5 | TGTGCCAGCAGGGGGACAGGGTTAACCTACGAGCAGTACTTC | CASRGTGLTYEQYF
TRBD1 | . | TRBJ1-1 | TRBV24-1 | TGTGCCACCAGTGACCCCCGGGACAGGGACTCCCCAGAGCCGAACACTGAAGCTTTCTTT | CATSDPRDRDSPEPNTEAFF
. | . | TRBJ1-6 | TRBV2 | TGTGCCAGCAGTGCATATGGTACCTATAATTCACCCCTCCACTTT | CASSAYGTYNSPLHF
TRBD2 | . | TRBJ2-3 | TRBV19 | TGTGCCAGTAGTATAGGATCGGCTAGCGGGACGTCGGATACGCAGTATTTT | CASSIGSASGTSDTQYF
. | . | TRBJ1-1 | TRBV5-4 | TGTGCCAGCAGCTTCACGGACAGAAACACTGAAGCTTTCTTT | CASSFTDRNTEAFF
. | . | TRBJ1-1 | TRBV19 | TGTGCCAGTAGTATCGAAGGAGGACGGTTGAACACTGAAGCTTTCTTT | CASSIEGGRLNTEAFF
. | . | TRBJ2-1 | TRBV28 | TGTGCCAGCAGTTTACGGATCGCCTACAATGAGCAGTTCTTC | CASSLRIAYNEQFF
. | once | TRBJ2-1 | TRBV19 | TGTGCCAGTAGTATATGGATTTTGGACTCCCCTTACAATGAGCAGTTCTTC | CASSIWILDSPYNEQFF
. | once | TRBJ2-1 | TRBV30 | TGTGCCTGGAGTCTGGGCGGGGCCTACAATGAGCAGTTCTTC | CAWSLGGAYNEQFF
. | . | TRBJ2-5 | TRBV18 | TGTGCCAGCTCACTCAGGCCAGAGACCCAGTACTTC | CASSLRPETQYF
. | . | TRBJ1-1 | TRBV4-1 | TGCGCCAGCAGCCGAGACCCGAACACTGAAGCTTTCTTT | CASSRDPNTEAFF
. | . | TRBJ2-2 | TRBV7-9 | TGTGCCAGCAGCCGGCCCACAGGGTTAGAGTACACCGGGGAGCTGTTTTTT | CASSRPTGLEYTGELFF
TRBD2 | . | TRBJ2-1 | TRBV27 | TGTGCCAGCAAGGGGGGCAGCGGGAGTCCCCCTAGCTCCTACAATGAGCAGTTCTTC | CASKGGSGSPPSSYNEQFF
TRBD2 | . | TRBJ2-3 | TRBV28 | TGTGCCAGCAGTTCCCCCCAGATAGCGGGGTGGTGGTATTTT | CASSSPQIAGWWYF
TRBD2 | . | TRBJ2-2 | TRBV5-1 | TGCGCCAGCAGCTTGGTTGCTAGCGGGACCGGGGAGCTGTTTTTT | CASSLVASGTGELFF
. | few | TRBJ1-2 | TRBV19 | TGTGCCAGTAGTTGGGGCGCTGGCTACACCTTC | CASSWGAGYTF
. | . | TRBJ2-7 | TRBV28 | TGTGCCAGCAGTGACGTGGCTACGGCGGGGGCCGAGCAGTACTTC | CASSDVATAGAEQYF
. | once | TRBJ1-1 | TRBV15 | TGTGCCACCAGCAGAGATTCCGGGCGAAACACTGAAGCTTTCTTT | CATSRDSGRNTEAFF
. | once | TRBJ2-1 | TRBV27 | TGTGCCAGCAGTTTATCATCCGGAGTCTACAATGAGCAGTTCTTC | CASSLSSGVYNEQFF
. | . | TRBJ2-7 | TRBV4-1 | TGCGCCAGCAGCCAAGGCGCCGCCAGGGGCGGGAACGAGCAGTACTTC | CASSQGAARGGNEQYF
. | once | TRBJ1-2 | TRBV18 | TGTGCCAGCTCAGCACGGGGGGTCTCCCTAAACTATGGCTACACCTTC | CASSARGVSLNYGYTF
. | . | TRBJ2-2 | TRBV24-1 | TGTGCCACCAGTGACCCGGGGACATACACCGGGGAGCTGTTTTTT | CATSDPGTYTGELFF
TRBD1 | once | TRBJ1-1 | TRBV6-2/TRBV6-3 | TGTGCCAGCAGCCAATGGACAGGGGTTGTGGGCACTGAAGCTTTCTTT | CASSQWTGVVGTEAFF
. | . | TRBJ2-1 | TRBV4-3 | TGCGCCAGCAGCCAAGAGGTGCGGGGCTACAATGAGCAGTTCTTC | CASSQEVRGYNEQFF
TRBD1 | many | TRBJ1-6 | TRBV11-3 | TGTGCCAGCAGCCTGGAACAGGGGGGAAGCTCCTATAATTCACCCCTCCACTTT | CASSLEQGGSSYNSPLHF
TRBD2 | . | TRBJ2-1 | TRBV2 | TGTGCCAGCAGTGAAGCGACTAGCGGGAGGGATGAGCAGTTCTTC | CASSEATSGRDEQFF
TRBD1 | . | TRBJ1-2 | TRBV12-3/TRBV12-4 | TGTGCCAGCAGTTTTACAGGGGTTGGCTACACCTTC | CASSFTGVGYTF
. | . | TRBJ2-6 | TRBV15 | TGTGCCACCAGCAGCCTAGTCTCTGGGGCCAACGTCCTGACTTTC | CATSSLVSGANVLTF
. | . | TRBJ1-1 | TRBV28 | TGTGCCAGCAGTTTATCGCTTTCCGGGGCTTTCTTT | CASSLSLSGAFF
TRBD1 | . | TRBJ1-1 | TRBV30 | TGTGCCTGGGGGACAGGGGGCCCCACTGAAGCTTTCTTT | CAWGTGGPTEAFF
TRBD1 | . | TRBJ2-3 | TRBV28 | TGTGCCAGCAGTTTATGGGGACAGGGACGCACCCTAGATGTTTTGACTAGCCGCACAGATACGCAGTATTTT | CASSLWGQGRTLDVLTSRTDTQYF
. | . | TRBJ1-2 | TRBV19 | TGTGCCAGTAGTATAGATCTCGGCTATGGCTACACCTTC | CASSIDLGYGYTF
. | . | TRBJ1-1 | TRBV11-1 | TGTGCCAGCAGCTTAGCGCGGGCAGCCCATGAAGCTTTCTTT | CASSLARAAHEAFF
TRBD1 | . | TRBJ2-7 | TRBV10-3 | TGTGCCATCAGTGAAGGGGGCAATTACAACTACGAGCAGTACTTC | CAISEGGNYNYEQYF
TRBD1 | . | TRBJ2-7 | TRBV28 | TGTGCCAGCGCGTTCCGGGACAGGAGCTACGAGCAGTACTTC | CASAFRDRSYEQYF
TRBD1 | . | TRBJ1-2 | TRBV6-5 | TGTGCCAGCAGTTACTCGACAGGGGCCTATGGCTACACCTTC | CASSYSTGAYGYTF
TRBD1 | . | TRBJ1-2 | TRBV28 | TGTGCCAGCAGTTCGGGGACAGGGATTAACTATGGCTACACCTTC | CASSSGTGINYGYTF
. | . | TRBJ1-2 | TRBV5-1 | TGCGCCAGCAGAGACCCCCTTCGTGGCTACACCTTC | CASRDPLRGYTF